This TCR beta chain was sequenced in a study of breast tumors, draining lymph nodes, adjacent tissues. In this sample, this clonotype turned up many times. Per the germline V gene, CDR1 is GTSNPN and CDR2 is SVGIG (reference sequence). This CDR3 is built from 13 residues. V dropped 2 bases and J dropped 3 bases, with 11 bases sitting between them. Each CDR3 protein gets one entry after TCRdb re-called the multiplex PCR reads with MiXCR. The sample yields about 120,000 distinct CDR3 sequences, 20% seen once. Samples came from axillary lymph nodes draining the breast cancer. The chain joins TRBV30 to TRBJ2-7, with D possibly TRBD1 on 6 matching bases. The sequence was collected from a female donor with breast cancer. Some clones in this sample may be carry-over from other donors' samples. Sequenced: axillary lymph node tissue. CDR3: CAWSIKQGYEQYF. The DNA of the CDR3 is TGTGCCTGGAGTATCAAACAGGGCTACGAGCAGTACTTC.